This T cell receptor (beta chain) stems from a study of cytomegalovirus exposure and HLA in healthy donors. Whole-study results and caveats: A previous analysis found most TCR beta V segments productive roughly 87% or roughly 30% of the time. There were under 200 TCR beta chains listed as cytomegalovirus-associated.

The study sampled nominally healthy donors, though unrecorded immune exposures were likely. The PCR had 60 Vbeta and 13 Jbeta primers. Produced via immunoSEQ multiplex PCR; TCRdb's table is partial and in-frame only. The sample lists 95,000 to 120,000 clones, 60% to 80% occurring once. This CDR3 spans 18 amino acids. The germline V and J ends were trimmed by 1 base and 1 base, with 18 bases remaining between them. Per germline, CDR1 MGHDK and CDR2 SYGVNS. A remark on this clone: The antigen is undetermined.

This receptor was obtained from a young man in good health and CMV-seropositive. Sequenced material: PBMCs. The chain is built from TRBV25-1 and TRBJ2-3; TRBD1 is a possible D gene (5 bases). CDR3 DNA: TGTGCCAGCAGTGAATCGGGTTCCAGGGCGGTGGGCACAGATACGCAGTATTTT. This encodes CASSESGSRAVGTDTQYF.